This T cell receptor (beta chain) was recovered during a study of cytotoxic CD8 clonotypes in ibrutinib-treated CLL. The wider study: Included were 11 to 12 relapsed/refractory and approximately 15 treatment-naive patients, of whom some 18 were IGHV unmutated. Response specimens were obtained following a median treatment duration of around 12 months, with a range of 6 to 36.

Concerning this clone: Its target is unknown.

The assay was immunoSEQ multiplex PCR, and TCRdb's table has in-frame clones only and misses some. The sample records 150,000 to 200,000 clones, 88% being singletons. Findings and caveats of the study: Against age-matched healthy donors, baseline clonality ran higher and tracked circulating CD8+ T-cell counts. Public clonotypes were seen rarely and were contracted or stable on treatment.

The TCR sequence derives from a human donor with chronic lymphocytic leukemia. Source: PBMCs, taken at disease progression, from a patient treated with ibrutinib.

This CDR3 is CASSLEGTALYEQYF. The CDR3 region has the DNA TGCGCCAGCAGCTTGGAGGGGACAGCCCTCTACGAGCAGTACTTC. The chain is built from TRBV5-1 and TRBJ2-7, with TRBD1 matching over 7 bases. CDR1 and CDR2 from the germline V gene are SGHRS and YFSETQ. The trim removed 0 bases at V and 3 bases at J, leaving 6 bases unmatched. The CDR3 length is 15 residues.